This TCR beta chain was profiled in a study of blood T cell repertoires in COVID-19. The protocol was immunoSEQ multiplex PCR, while the TCRdb copy is restricted to in-frame clones and leaves out a portion. The sample lists 150,000 or so clones; approximately 83% were seen once. The sequence was collected from an older man who had recovered from COVID-19. Sequenced: peripheral blood.

The CDR3 DNA follows: TGTGCCAGCAGGACCCAGGGGAATGAGCAGTTCTTC. Translated: CASRTQGNEQFF. The chain couples TRBV12-3 or TRBV12-4 to TRBJ2-1, with a possible D match to TRBD1 (6 bases). This CDR3 spans 12 amino acids. Deletions cut 6 bases from V and 7 bases from J, with 10 bases between.